The clone carrying this T cell receptor beta chain was seen a single time. The source of the sample is a study of blood T cell repertoires in COVID-19. Study at large: In each case, the material was cDNA or gDNA derived from T cells, B-cell-depleted T cells, or PBMCs.

Clones were sequenced by immunoSEQ multiplex PCR, and TCRdb holds only the in-frame ones, with some missing. The sample has fewer than 70,000 clones; approximately 86% are singletons. The CDR3 sequence is 15 residues long. Trimming removed 3 bases at V and 1 base at J, with 9 bases between. Looked up from germline, CDR1 is SNHLY and CDR2 is FYNNEI. This TCR derives from a man aged 40-49 years with COVID-19, enrolled during active disease. V and J are TRBV2 and TRBJ1-4; no reliable D call. Sequenced: peripheral blood. The CDR3 protein is CASSDPTITNEKLFF. CDR3 in DNA: TGTGCCAGCAGTGACCCGACAATAACTAATGAAAAACTGTTTTTT. Complete variable domain (other parts from reference TRBV2 and TRBJ1-4): EPEVTQTPSHQVTQMGQEVILRCVPISNHLYFYWYRQILGQKVEFLVSFYNNEISEKSEIFDDQFSVERPDGSNFTLKIRSTKLEDSAMYFCASSDPTITNEKLFFGSGTQLSVL.